These 10 T cell receptor beta chains originate from one sample sequenced in a study of blood T cell repertoires in COVID-19. TCRdb's copy holds only in-frame clones and misses some; the assay was immunoSEQ multiplex PCR. The sample includes 200,000 to 250,000 clones, around 80% of them seen just once. Sequencing was carried out using peripheral blood. The source is a man aged 30 to 39 with active or convalescent COVID-19.

The table lists this clone with a few counts. The chain uses TRBV10-3 and TRBJ1-1; a possible D gene is TRBD1 (5 bases). This CDR3 is 13 amino acids long. V lost 0 bases to trimming and J lost 4 bases, with 6 bases between them. Per the germline V gene, CDR1 is ENHRY and CDR2 is SYGVKD. This chain's CDR3 is CAISESGGTEAFF. Here the CDR3 DNA reads TGTGCCATCAGTGAGTCGGGGGGCACTGAAGCTTTCTTT.

The chain joins TRBV7-8 to TRBJ2-1; D gene unclear. There are 14 residues in the CDR3. Trimming stripped 3 bases from V and 0 bases from J, with 6 bases between. Germline CDR1 reads SGHVS; CDR2 reads FQNEAQ. DNA of the CDR3: TGTGCCAGCAGCTTCGCGGCCTCCTACAATGAGCAGTTCTTC. Translating it yields CASSFAASYNEQFF.

The rearrangement uses TRBV29-1 and TRBJ1-2; a possible D gene is TRBD1 (5 bases). The CDR3 sequence is 12 residues long. CDR1 and CDR2 (germline): SQVTM, ANQGSEA. CDR3 amino acids: CRSEEGEGGYTF. The CDR3 DNA follows: TGCAGGTCCGAGGAAGGGGAGGGTGGCTACACCTTC.

The chain has TRBV4-2 and TRBJ2-6, with D possibly matching TRBD2 (6 bases). The CDR3 runs 15 residues. Germline V gives CDR1 LGHNA, CDR2 YNFKEQ. The germline V and J ends were trimmed by 7 bases and 0 bases, with 10 bases remaining between them. The CDR3 region has the DNA TGTGCCAGCAAGGAGGGAATCTCTGGGGCCAACGTCCTGACTTTC. It is translated as CASKEGISGANVLTF.

About this clone itself: At the DNA level, this CDR3 is encoded by other sequences in the same sample as well. This chain connects TRBV7-2 to TRBJ2-3, with 7 bases lining up with TRBD2. V gave up 1 base and J gave up 2 bases; unmatched junction bases: 3. The CDR3 covers 15 residues. Germline loops: CDR1 SGHTA, CDR2 FQGNSA. This CDR3 reads CASSLGLAHTDTQYF. The CDR3 region has the DNA TGTGCCAGCAGCTTAGGACTAGCCCACACAGATACGCAGTATTTT.

The chain joins TRBV6-1 to TRBJ1-5; D not resolved. Trimming removed 3 bases from V and 2 bases from J, with 11 bases in between. The CDR3 has 15 amino acids. Germline V gene sequence: CDR1 MNHNS, CDR2 SASEGT. The CDR3: CASSEMGGRNQPQHF. The CDR3, as DNA: TGTGCCAGCAGTGAGATGGGTGGGCGCAATCAGCCCCAGCATTTT.

The chain recombines TRBV18 with TRBJ2-2; D possibly corresponds to TRBD1 (6 bases). Germline CDR1 is KGHSH and CDR2 is LQKENI. V lost 6 bases to trimming and J lost 1 base, with 9 bases between them. The CDR3 spans 14 residues. The CDR3 sequence: CASSWTVNTGELFF. The CDR3 region has the DNA TGTGCCAGCTCGTGGACAGTGAACACCGGGGAGCTGTTTTTT.

The count of this clone is one. The chain employs TRBV11-2 and TRBJ2-1; a possible D gene is TRBD1 (5 bases). CDR1 is SGHAT and CDR2 is FQNNGV in the germline V gene. V gave up 3 bases and J gave up 3 bases, with 9 bases separating them. This CDR3 is built from 14 residues. CDR3 DNA sequence: TGTGCCAGCAGCTTGGGGCCCATCTACAATGAGCAGTTCTTC. Amino acid sequence: CASSLGPIYNEQFF.

The J gene is TRBJ1-2, the V gene TRBV28; 9 nucleotides align to TRBD1. The CDR3 has 14 residues. V lost 4 bases, J lost 7 bases, and 7 bases stayed unmatched. Looked up from germline, CDR1 is MDHEN and CDR2 is SYDVKM. The CDR3 spells CASSSLTGGGGYTF. The CDR3 DNA reads as TGTGCCAGCAGTTCTCTGACAGGGGGAGGTGGCTACACCTTC.

The chain combines TRBV12-3 or TRBV12-4 with TRBJ1-2; D is undetermined. V lost 4 bases, J lost 0 bases, and 6 bases lay in between. This CDR3 has 13 amino acids. The CDR3 protein is CASSSAANYGYTF. The CDR3 coding sequence is TGTGCCAGCAGTTCCGCAGCTAACTATGGCTACACCTTC.